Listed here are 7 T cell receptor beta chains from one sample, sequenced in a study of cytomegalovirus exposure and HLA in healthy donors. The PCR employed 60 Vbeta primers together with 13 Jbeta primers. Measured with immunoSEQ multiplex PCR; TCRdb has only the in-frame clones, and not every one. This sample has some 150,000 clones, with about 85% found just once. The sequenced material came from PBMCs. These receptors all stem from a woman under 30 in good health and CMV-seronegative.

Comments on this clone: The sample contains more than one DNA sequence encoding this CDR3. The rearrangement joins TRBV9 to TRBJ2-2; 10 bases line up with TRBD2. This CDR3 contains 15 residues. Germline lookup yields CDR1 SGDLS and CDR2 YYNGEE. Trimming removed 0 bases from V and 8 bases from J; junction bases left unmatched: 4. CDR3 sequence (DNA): TGTGCCAGCAGCGTAGGTCTAGCGGGAGTTGGGGAGCTGTTTTTT. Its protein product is CASSVGLAGVGELFF.

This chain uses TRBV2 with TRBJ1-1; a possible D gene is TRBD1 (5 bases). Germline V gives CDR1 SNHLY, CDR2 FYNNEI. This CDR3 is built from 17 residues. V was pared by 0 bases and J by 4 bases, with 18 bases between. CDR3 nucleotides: TGTGCCAGCAGTGAAGCGAAGGCAGGGCTTGCGGTCACTGAAGCTTTCTTT. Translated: CASSEAKAGLAVTEAFF.

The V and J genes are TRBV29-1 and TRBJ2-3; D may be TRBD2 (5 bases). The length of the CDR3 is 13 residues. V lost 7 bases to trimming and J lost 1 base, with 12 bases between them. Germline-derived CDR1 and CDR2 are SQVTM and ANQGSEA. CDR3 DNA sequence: TGCAGCGCGGGGTGGGCAGGCACAGATACGCAGTATTTT. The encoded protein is CSAGWAGTDTQYF.

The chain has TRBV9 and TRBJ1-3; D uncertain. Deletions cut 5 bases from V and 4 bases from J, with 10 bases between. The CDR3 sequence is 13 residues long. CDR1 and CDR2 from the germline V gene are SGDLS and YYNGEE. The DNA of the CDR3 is TGTGCCAGCAGATACGGGTACGGAAACACCATATATTTT. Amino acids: CASRYGYGNTIYF.

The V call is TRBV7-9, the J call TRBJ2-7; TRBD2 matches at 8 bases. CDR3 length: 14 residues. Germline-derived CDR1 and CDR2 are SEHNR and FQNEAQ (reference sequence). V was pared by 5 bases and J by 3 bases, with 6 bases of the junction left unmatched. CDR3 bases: TGTGCCAGCAGCGTGGGCGGGGGGATCTACGAGCAGTACTTC. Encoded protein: CASSVGGGIYEQYF.

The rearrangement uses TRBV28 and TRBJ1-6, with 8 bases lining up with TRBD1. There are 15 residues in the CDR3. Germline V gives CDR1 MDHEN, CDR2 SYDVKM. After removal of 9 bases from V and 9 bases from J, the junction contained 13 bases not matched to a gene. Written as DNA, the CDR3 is TGTGCCAGTTGGGACAGGCCCCTCCTGGGTTCACCCCTCCACTTT. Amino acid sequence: CASWDRPLLGSPLHF.

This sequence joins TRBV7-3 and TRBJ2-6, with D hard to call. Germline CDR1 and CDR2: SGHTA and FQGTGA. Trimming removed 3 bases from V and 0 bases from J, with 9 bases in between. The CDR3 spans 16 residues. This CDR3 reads CASSFGAASGANVLTF. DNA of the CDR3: TGTGCCAGCAGCTTCGGCGCGGCCTCTGGGGCCAACGTCCTGACTTTC. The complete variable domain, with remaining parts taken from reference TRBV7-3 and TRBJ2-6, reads GAGVSQTPSNKVTEKGKYVELRCDPISGHTALYWYRQSLGQGPEFLIYFQGTGAADDSGLPNDRFFAVRPEGSVSTLKIQRTERGDSAVYLCASSFGAASGANVLTFGAGSRLTVL.